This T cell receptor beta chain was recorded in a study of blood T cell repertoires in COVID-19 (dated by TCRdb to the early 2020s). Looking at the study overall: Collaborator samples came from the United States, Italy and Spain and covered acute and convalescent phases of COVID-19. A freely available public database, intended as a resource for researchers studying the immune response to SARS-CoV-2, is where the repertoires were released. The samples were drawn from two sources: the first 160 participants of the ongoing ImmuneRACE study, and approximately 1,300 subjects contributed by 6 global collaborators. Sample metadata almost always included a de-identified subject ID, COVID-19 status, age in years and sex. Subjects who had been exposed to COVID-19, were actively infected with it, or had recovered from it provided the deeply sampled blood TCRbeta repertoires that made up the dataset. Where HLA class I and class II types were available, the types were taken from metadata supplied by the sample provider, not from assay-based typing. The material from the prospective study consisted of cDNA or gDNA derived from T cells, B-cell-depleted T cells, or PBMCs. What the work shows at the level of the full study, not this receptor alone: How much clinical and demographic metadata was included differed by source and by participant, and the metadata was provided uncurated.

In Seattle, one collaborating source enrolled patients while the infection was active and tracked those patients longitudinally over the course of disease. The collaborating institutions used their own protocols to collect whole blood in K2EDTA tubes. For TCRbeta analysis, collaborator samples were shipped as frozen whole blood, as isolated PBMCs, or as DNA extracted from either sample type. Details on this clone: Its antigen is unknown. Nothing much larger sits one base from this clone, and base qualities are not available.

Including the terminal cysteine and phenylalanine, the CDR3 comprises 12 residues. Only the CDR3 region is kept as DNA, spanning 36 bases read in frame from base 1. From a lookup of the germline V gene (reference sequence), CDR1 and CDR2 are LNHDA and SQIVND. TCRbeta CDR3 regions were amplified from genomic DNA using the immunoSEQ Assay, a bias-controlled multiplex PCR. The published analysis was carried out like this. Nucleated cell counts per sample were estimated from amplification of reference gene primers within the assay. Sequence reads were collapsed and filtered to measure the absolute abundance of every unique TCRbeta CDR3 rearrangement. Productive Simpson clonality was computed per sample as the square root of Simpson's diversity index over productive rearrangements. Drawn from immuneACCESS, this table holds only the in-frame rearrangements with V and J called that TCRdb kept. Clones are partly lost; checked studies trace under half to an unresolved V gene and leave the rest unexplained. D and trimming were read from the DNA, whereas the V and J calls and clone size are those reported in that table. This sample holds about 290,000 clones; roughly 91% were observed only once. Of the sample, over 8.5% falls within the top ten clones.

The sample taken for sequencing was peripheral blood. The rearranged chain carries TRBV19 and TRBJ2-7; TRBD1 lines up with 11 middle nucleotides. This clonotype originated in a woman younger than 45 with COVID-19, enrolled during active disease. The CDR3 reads CASGQGASEQYF. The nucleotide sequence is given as TGTGCAAGCGGACAGGGGGCTAGTGAGCAGTACTTC.